The clone carrying this T cell receptor (beta chain) was observed a single time. What it recognizes is unknown. The method was immunoSEQ multiplex PCR; TCRdb's version includes in-frame clones alone and lacks a portion of them. This table has more than 100,000 clones, roughly 93% appearing once. The CDR3 extends over 13 amino acids. CDR1 is MGHRA and CDR2 is YSYEKL in the germline V gene. V gave up 1 base and J gave up 2 bases, with 5 bases separating them. The data were obtained in a study of graft-versus-host responses after intestinal transplantation. Study-wide background: Every recipient had anti-thymocyte globulin induction and two to three years of tacrolimus plus steroids.

Study-level findings and limits: Declines in HvG clones occurring early post-transplant were associated with peak circulating GvH clone levels. The marrow of recipients harbored GvH clones, and ileum or blood showed some of them first.

This clonotype originated in a human donor who received an intestinal transplant. This chain links TRBV4-1 with TRBJ1-1; D might be TRBD1 (5 bases). The sample was unstimulated CD8+ T cells sorted from spleen or lymph node cells, taken before intestinal transplant. CDR3 nucleotides: TGCGCCAGCAGCCAAGGGGACAACACTGAAGCTTTCTTT. Amino acid sequence: CASSQGDNTEAFF.